This T cell receptor beta chain was recovered during a study of CD8 T cells in ankylosing spondylitis (dated by TCRdb to the late 2010s). Turning to the overall study: The study profiled T cell receptor beta repertoires in healthy donors and ankylosing spondylitis patients to find disease-linked TCR variants. The whole study cohort included 108 healthy donors and 20 to 25 ankylosing spondylitis patients. Samples of peripheral blood were taken, and for ankylosing spondylitis patients, synovial fluid was collected as well.

Broader findings and caveats from the paper: A TCR beta motif of about eight highly homologous amino acid variants appeared characteristic of blood from ankylosing spondylitis patients. Some TCR beta motif variants had previously been reported in synovial fluid and blood of reactive arthritis patients, which suggested common disease-initiation mechanisms. According to the report, matched synovial fluid samples from ankylosing spondylitis patients were significantly enriched for the disease-linked clones. The disease-linked clones showed a CD8+ phenotype and occurred at relatively low frequencies in peripheral blood.

Sequenced using an Illumina HiSeq 2500. TCR beta libraries were prepared by quantitative 5'-RACE with molecular barcodes. The published analysis was carried out like this. A new computational method, built on a probabilistic model of VDJ rearrangement, was used to identify disease-linked TCR variants. TCRdb cleaned the public reads at Q25 with fastp, built clones with MiXCR and kept in-frame beta chains. Entries are consolidated by CDR3 protein sequence, retaining the most common genes and DNA. The V and J calls were not made by the authors but by TCRdb's processing. The sample data list fewer than 40,000 distinct CDR3 sequences, and less than 40% of these were observed just once. The biggest ten clones account for over 40% of the sample. About this clonotype itself: Which antigen it targets is not known. Per-nucleotide qualities are absent, and no much larger clonotype sits a single base away.

The CDR3, from cysteine to phenylalanine, totals 16 residues. Only the CDR3 DNA is retained, 48 bases long and in frame from the first base. CDR1 is given as GTSNPN and CDR2 as SVGIG, both from the germline V gene (reference sequence). Compared with germline, V lacks 1 base and J lacks 4 bases; bases without a gene match: 9. Synovial fluid samples were paired with blood samples taken from the same ankylosing spondylitis patients. The sequencing input was synovial fluid, either unsorted or a sorted T cell fraction (not recorded which). The V and J genes are TRBV30 and TRBJ2-1; 8 central nucleotides agree with TRBD2. The TCR comes from a male donor with ankylosing spondylitis. Read as DNA, the sequence is TGTGCCTGGAGTGACTTGGCGGGAGGCGATTACAATGAGCAGTTCTTC. It specifies CAWSDLAGGDYNEQFF.